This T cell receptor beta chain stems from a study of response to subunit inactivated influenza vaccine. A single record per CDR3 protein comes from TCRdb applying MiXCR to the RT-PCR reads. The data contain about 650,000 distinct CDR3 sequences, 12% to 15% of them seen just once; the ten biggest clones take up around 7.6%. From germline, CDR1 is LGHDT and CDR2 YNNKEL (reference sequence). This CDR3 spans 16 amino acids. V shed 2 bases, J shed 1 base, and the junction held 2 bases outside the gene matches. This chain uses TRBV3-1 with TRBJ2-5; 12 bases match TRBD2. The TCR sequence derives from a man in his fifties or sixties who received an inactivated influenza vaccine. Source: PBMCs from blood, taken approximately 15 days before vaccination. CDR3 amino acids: CASSQPSGGAQETQYF. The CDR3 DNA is TGTGCCAGCAGCCAACCTAGCGGGGGGGCCCAAGAGACCCAGTACTTC.